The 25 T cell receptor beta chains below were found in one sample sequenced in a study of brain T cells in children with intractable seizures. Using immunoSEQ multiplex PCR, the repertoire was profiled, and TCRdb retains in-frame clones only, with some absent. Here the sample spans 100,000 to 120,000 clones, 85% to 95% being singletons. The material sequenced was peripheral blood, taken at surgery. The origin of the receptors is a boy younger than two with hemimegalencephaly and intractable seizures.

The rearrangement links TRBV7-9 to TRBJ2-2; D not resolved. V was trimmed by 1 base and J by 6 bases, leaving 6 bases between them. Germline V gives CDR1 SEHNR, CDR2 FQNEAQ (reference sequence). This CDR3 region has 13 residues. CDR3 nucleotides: TGTGCCAGCAGCTTAGAGGTATCCGGGGAGCTGTTTTTT. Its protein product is CASSLEVSGELFF.

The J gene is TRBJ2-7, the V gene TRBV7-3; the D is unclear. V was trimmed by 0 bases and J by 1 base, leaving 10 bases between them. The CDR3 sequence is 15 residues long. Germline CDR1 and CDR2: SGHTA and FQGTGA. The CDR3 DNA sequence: TGTGCCAGCAGCTTAACGGGATCTTCGTCCTACGAGCAGTACTTC. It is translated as CASSLTGSSSYEQYF.

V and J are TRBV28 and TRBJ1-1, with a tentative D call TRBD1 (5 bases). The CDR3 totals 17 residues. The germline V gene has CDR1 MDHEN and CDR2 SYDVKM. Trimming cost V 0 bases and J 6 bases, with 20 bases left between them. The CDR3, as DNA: TGTGCCAGCAGTTTATGGACCGGGACGGCCAGGCAGCCTGAAGCTTTCTTT. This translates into CASSLWTGTARQPEAFF.

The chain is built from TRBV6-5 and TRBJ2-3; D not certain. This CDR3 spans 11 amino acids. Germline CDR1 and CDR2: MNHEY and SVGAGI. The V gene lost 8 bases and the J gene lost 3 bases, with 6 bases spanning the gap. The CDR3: CASEGTDTQYF. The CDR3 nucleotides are TGTGCCAGCGAAGGAACAGATACGCAGTATTTT.

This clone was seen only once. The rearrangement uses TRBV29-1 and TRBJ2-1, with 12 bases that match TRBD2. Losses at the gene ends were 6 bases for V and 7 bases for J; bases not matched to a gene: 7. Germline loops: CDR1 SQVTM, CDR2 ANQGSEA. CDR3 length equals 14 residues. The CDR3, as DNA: TGCAGCGTCCAGGGACTAGCGGGCTGGAATGAGCAGTTCTTC. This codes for CSVQGLAGWNEQFF.

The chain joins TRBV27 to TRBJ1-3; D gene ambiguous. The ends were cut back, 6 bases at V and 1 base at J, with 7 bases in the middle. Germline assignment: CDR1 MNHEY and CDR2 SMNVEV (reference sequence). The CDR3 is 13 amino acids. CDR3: CASRPLSGNTIYF. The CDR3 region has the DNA TGTGCCAGCAGACCTCTGTCTGGAAACACCATATATTTT.

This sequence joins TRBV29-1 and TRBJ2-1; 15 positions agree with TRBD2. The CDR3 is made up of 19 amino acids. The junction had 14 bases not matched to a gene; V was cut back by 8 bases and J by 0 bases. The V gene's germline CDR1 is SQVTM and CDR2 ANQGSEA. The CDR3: CSTRSGLAGGSSSYNEQFF. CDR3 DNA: TGCAGCACGAGATCGGGACTAGCGGGAGGCTCTAGCTCCTACAATGAGCAGTTCTTC.

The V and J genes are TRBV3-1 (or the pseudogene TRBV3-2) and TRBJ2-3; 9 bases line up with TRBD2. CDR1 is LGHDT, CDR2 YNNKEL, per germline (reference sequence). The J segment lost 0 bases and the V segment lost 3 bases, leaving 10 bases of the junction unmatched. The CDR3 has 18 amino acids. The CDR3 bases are TGTGCCAGCAGCCATGCAGGGGGTAGCGGGAGAAGCACAGATACGCAGTATTTT. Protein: CASSHAGGSGRSTDTQYF.

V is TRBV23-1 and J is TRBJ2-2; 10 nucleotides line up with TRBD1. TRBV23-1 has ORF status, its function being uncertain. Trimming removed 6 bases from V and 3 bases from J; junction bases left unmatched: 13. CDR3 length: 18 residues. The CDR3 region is CASSLPGQGSRDTGELFF. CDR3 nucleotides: TGCGCCAGCAGCCTACCGGGACAGGGGTCGAGGGACACCGGGGAGCTGTTTTTT.

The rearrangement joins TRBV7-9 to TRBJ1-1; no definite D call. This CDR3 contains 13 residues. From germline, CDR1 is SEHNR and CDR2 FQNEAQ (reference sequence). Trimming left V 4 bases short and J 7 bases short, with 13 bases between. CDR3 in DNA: TGTGCCAGCAGCTCCTCCTTGCGGGGTGAAGCTTTCTTT. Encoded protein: CASSSSLRGEAFF.

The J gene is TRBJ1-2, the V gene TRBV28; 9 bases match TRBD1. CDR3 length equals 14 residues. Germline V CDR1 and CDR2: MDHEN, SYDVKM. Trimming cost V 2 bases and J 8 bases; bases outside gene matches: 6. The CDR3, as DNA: TGTGCCAGCAGTTTAAAACAGGGGGCGCTCGGCTACACCTTC. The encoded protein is CASSLKQGALGYTF.

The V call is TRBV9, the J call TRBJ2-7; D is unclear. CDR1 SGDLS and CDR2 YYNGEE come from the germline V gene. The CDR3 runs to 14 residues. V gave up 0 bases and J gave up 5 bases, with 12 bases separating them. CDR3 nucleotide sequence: TGTGCCAGCAGCGTAGCCCCCTATCCGAACGAGCAGTACTTC. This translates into CASSVAPYPNEQYF.

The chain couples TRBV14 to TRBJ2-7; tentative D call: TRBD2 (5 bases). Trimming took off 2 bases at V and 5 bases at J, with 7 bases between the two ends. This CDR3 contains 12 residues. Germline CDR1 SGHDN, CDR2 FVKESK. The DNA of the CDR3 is TGTGCCAGCAGCCAACGGCGGGACGAGCAGTACTTC. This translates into CASSQRRDEQYF.

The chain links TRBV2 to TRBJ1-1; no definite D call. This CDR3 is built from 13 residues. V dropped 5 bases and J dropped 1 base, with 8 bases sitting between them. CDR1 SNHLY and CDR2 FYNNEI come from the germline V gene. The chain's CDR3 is CASSRTENTEAFF. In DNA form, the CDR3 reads TGTGCCAGCAGTAGGACGGAGAACACTGAAGCTTTCTTT.

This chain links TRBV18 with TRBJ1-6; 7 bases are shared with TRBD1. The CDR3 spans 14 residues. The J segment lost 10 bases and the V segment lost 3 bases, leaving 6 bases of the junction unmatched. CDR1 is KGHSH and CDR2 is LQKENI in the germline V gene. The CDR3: CASSPRTGGSPLHF. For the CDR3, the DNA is TGTGCCAGCTCACCCCGGACAGGCGGCTCACCCCTCCACTTT.

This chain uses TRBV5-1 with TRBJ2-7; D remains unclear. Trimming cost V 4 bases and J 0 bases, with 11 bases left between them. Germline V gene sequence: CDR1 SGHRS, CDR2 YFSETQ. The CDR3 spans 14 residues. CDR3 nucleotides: TGCGCCAGCAGCCTGTACCTCGCCTCCTACGAGCAGTACTTC. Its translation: CASSLYLASYEQYF.

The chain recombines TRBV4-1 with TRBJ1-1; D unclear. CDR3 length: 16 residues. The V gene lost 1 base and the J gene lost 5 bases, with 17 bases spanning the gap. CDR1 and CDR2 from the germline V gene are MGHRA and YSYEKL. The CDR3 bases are TGCGCCAGCAGCCAAGTCCTCAGGAGAGGGAGAACTGAAGCTTTCTTT. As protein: CASSQVLRRGRTEAFF.

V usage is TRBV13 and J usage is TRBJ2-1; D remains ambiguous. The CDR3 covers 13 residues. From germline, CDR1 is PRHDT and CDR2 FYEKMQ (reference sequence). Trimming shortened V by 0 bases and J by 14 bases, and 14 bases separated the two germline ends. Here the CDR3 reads CASSLGHSPSKFF. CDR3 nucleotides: TGTGCCAGCAGCTTAGGCCACTCCCCGAGCAAGTTCTTC.

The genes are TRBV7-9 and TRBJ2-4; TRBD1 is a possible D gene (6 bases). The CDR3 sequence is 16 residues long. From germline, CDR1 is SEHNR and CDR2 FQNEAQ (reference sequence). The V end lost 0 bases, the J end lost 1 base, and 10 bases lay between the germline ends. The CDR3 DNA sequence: TGTGCCAGCAGCTTAGCCTCCGACAGGGCCAAAAACATTCAGTACTTC. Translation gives CASSLASDRAKNIQYF.

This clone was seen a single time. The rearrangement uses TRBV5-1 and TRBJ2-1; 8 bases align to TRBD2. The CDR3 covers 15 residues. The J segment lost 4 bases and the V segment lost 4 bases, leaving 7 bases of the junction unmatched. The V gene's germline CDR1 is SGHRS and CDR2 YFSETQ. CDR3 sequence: CASSPGGRTYNEQFF. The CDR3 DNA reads TGCGCCAGCAGCCCGGGCGGGAGGACGTACAATGAGCAGTTCTTC. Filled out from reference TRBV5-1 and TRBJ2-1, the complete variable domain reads KAGVTQTPRYLIKTRGQQVTLSCSPISGHRSVSWYQQTPGQGLQFLFEYFSETQRNKGNFPGRFSGRQFSNSRSEMNVSTLELGDSALYLCASSPGGRTYNEQFFGPGTRLTVL.

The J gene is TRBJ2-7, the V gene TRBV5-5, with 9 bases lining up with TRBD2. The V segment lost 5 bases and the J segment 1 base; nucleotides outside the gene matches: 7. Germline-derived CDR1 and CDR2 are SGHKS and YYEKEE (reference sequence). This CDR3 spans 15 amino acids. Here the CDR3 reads CASRPSGIRSYEQYF. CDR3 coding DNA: TGTGCCAGCAGGCCTAGCGGGATTCGGTCCTACGAGCAGTACTTC.

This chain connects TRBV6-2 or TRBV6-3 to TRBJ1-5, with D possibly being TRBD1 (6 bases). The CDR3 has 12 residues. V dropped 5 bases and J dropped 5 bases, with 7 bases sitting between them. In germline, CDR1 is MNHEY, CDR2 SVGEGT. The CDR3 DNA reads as TGTGCCAGCAGTGGGGGCTATCAGCCCCAGCATTTT. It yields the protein CASSGGYQPQHF.

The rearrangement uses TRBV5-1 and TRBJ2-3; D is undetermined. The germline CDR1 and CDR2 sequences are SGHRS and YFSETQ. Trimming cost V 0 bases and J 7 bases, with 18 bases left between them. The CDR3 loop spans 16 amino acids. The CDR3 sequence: CASSLERKPSENTQYF. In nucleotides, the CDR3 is TGCGCCAGCAGCTTGGAGAGAAAACCTTCGGAAAATACGCAGTATTTT.

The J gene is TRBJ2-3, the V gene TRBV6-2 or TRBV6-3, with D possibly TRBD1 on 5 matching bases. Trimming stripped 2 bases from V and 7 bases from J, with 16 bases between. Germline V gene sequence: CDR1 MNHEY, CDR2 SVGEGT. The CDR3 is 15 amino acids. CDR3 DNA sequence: TGTGCCAGCAGTTACCAAAGACTCAAGGGGAATACGCAGTATTTT. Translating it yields CASSYQRLKGNTQYF.

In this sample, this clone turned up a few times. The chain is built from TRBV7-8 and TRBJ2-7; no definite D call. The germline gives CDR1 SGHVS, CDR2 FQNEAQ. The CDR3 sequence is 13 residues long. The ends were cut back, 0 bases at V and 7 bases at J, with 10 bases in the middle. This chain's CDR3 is CASSLAAFEEQYF. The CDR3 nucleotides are TGTGCCAGCAGCTTAGCGGCTTTTGAGGAGCAGTACTTC.